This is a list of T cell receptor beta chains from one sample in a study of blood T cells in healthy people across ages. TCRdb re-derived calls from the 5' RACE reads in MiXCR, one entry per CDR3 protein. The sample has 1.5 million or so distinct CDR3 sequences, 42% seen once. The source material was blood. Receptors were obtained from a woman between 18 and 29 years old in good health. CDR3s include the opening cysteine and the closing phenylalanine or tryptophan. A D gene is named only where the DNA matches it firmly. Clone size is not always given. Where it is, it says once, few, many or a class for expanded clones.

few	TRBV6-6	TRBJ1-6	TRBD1	TGTGCCAGCAGTTACTCGACTTTTTGGGACAGGGCTTCACCCCTCCACTTT	CASSYSTFWDRASPLHF
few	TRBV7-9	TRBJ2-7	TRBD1	TGTGCCAGCAGCTTACGACAGGGGGTATACGAGCAGTACTTC	CASSLRQGVYEQYF
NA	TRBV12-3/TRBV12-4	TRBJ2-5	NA	TGTGCCAGCAGTCGAGACAGGACGGCGACCCAGTACTTC	CASSRDRTATQYF
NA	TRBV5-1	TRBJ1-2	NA	TGCGCCAGCAGCTTGGAGGCCCACGGGGGATCCGGCTACACCTTC	CASSLEAHGGSGYTF
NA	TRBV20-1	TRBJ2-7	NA	TGCAGTGCTAGAGATCCCATGACAGCCTCCTTTGACGAGCAGTACTTC	CSARDPMTASFDEQYF
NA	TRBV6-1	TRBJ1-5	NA	TGTGCCAGCAGTGAAGTGGGAAGGGTCAGGGCGAATCAGCCCCAGCATTTT	CASSEVGRVRANQPQHF
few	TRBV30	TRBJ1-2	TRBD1	TGTGCCTGGAATCCAGGGGGCCATGGCTACACCTTC	CAWNPGGHGYTF
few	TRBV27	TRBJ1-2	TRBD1	TGTGCCAGCAGTTCTCCCCGGACAGGTAATGGCTACACCTTC	CASSSPRTGNGYTF
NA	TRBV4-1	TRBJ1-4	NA	TGCGCCAGCAGCCAAGAAGGGGGGACTAATGAAAAACTGTTTTTT	CASSQEGGTNEKLFF
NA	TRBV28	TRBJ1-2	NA	TGTGCCAGCAGCCCGATCGGGACGGGTAACTATGGCTACACCTTC	CASSPIGTGNYGYTF
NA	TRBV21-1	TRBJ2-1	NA	TGTGCCAGCAGCAAAGAGCGGGGGATCACCTACAATGAGCAGTTCTTC	CASSKERGITYNEQFF
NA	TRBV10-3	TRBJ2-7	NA	TGTGCCATCAGTGAGTGGGAGAACGAGCAGTACTTC	CAISEWENEQYF
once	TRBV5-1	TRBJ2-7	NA	TGCGCCAGCAGCTCCGGACTATCCAACGAGCAGTACTTC	CASSSGLSNEQYF
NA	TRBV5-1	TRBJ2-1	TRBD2	TGCGCCAGCAGCTTTCTAGCAAGAACCGTTCGTGGGAGGGCCTCCTACAATGAGCAGTTCTTC	CASSFLARTVRGRASYNEQFF
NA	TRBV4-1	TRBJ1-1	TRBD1	TGCGCCAGCAGCCAAGTACAGGGGGTGTCTTTCTTT	CASSQVQGVSFF
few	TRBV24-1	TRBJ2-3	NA	TGTGCCACCAGTGACCCCGACACCACAGATACGCAGTATTTT	CATSDPDTTDTQYF
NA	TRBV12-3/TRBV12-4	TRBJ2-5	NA	TGTGCCAGCAGTATGGACAGCCGACAAGAGACCCAGTACTTC	CASSMDSRQETQYF
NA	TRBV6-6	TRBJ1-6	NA	TGTGCCAGCAGTCCCCCGGGGGTTTATTCACCCCTCCACTTT	CASSPPGVYSPLHF